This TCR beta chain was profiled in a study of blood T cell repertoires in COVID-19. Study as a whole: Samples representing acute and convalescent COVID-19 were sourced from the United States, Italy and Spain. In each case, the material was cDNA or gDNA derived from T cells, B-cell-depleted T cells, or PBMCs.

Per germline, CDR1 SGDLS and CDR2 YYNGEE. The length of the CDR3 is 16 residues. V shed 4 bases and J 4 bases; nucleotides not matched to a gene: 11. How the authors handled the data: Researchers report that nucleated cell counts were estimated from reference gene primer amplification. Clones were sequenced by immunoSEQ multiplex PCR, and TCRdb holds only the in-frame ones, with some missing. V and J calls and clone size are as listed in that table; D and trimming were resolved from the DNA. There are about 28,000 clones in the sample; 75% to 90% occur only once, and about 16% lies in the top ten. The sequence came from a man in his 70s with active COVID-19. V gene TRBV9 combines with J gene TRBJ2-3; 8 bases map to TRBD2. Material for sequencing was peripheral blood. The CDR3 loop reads CASSPSGTSVPDTQYF. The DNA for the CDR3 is TGTGCCAGCAGCCCCTCCGGGACTAGTGTCCCAGATACGCAGTATTTT.